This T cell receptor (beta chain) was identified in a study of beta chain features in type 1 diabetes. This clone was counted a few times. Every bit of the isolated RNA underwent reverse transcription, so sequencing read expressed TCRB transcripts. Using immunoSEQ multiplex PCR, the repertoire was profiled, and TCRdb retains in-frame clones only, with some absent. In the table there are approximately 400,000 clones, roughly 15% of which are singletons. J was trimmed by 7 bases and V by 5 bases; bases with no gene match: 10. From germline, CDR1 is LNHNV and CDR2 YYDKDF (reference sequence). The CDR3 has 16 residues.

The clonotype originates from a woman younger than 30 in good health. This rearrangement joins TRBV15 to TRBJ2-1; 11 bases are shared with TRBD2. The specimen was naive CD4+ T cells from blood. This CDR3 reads CATSFGGLAGGNEQFF. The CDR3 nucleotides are TGTGCCACCAGCTTTGGAGGGCTAGCGGGAGGTAATGAGCAGTTCTTC.